These 3 T cell receptor beta chains came from one sample sequenced in a study of blood T cell repertoires in COVID-19. Using immunoSEQ multiplex PCR, the repertoire was profiled, and TCRdb retains in-frame clones only, with some absent. The sample contains hundreds of thousands of clones, 80% to 90% of which appear only once. The sequenced sample consisted of peripheral blood. All receptors come from a woman aged 25 to 39 with active or convalescent COVID-19.

V is TRBV3-1 (or the pseudogene TRBV3-2) and J is TRBJ2-1; TRBD2 agrees at 9 bases. V dropped 3 bases and J dropped 9; count of bases not matched to a gene: 9. This CDR3 is 15 amino acids long. Germline values: CDR1 LGHDT, CDR2 YNNKEL (reference sequence). CDR3 region: CASSHYLAGRVEQFF. As DNA, the CDR3 is TGTGCCAGCAGCCATTATCTAGCGGGAAGGGTTGAGCAGTTCTTC.

This clone was counted at least ten times. This sequence joins TRBV2 and TRBJ2-2; 8 positions agree with TRBD2. CDR3 size: 15 residues. From germline, CDR1 is SNHLY and CDR2 FYNNEI. V dropped 4 bases and J dropped 7; count of bases not matched to a gene: 8. CDR3 protein: CASSGRSGTSGELFF. In DNA, the CDR3 is TGTGCCAGCAGTGGTCGTAGCGGGACGAGCGGGGAGCTGTTTTTT.

J is TRBJ2-7 and V is TRBV4-1, with 12 bases aligning to TRBD2. The CDR3 runs 16 residues. V was pared by 1 base and J by 9 bases, with 10 bases of the junction left unmatched. Germline-derived CDR1 and CDR2 are MGHRA and YSYEKL. CDR3 protein: CASSQGWTSGAFRQYF. The CDR3 region has the DNA TGCGCCAGCAGCCAAGGGTGGACTAGCGGGGCCTTTAGGCAGTACTTC.